This section outlines one TCR beta chain sequence together with its context. Its antigen is unidentified. The record originates from a study of CXCR3-negative and CXCR3-positive naive CD8 T cells. Study results and caveats: Naive cells positive for CXCR3 carried more hydrophobic TRB CDR3s than CXCR3-negative ones.

There are 11 residues in the CDR3. The germline CDR1 and CDR2 sequences are LGHDT and YNNKEL (reference sequence). The authors prepared UMI-labeled TRB cDNA libraries by 5' RACE. TCRdb re-analyzed the 5' RACE reads; it lists each CDR3 protein once, without DNA. Its table records about 150,000 distinct CDR3 sequences. The sequence was obtained from a human donor in good health. Some clones in this sample may be carry-over from other donors' samples. The chain links TRBV3-1 to TRBJ2-5; the TRBD1 assignment by TCRdb is unverifiable without DNA. Sequencing was performed on naive CXCR3+ CD8+ T cells from blood. Documented subset: CD45RO-CCR7+CD27+CD95- naive CD8+ T cells expressing CXCR3 (TNR3+). The CDR3 sequence: CATLEGETQYF.